These T cell receptor beta chains were read from a single sample in a study of blood T cell repertoires in COVID-19. Produced via immunoSEQ multiplex PCR; TCRdb's table is partial and in-frame only. Of around 160,000 clones listed, approximately 83% are singletons. Sequencing was performed on peripheral blood. These receptors all come from a woman aged 60-75 years with COVID-19, enrolled during active disease. Each CDR3 is given with its conserved first and last residue. A D gene is named only where the DNA matches it firmly. Not all rows give a size; the values are once, few, many and, for expanded clones, a class.

size | D | J | V | CDR3 | DNA
- | TRBD1 | TRBJ1-1 | TRBV9 | CASSDPGKDRPNTEAFF | TGTGCCAGCAGCGACCCCGGCAAGGACAGGCCGAACACTGAAGCTTTCTTT
few | - | TRBJ1-1 | TRBV6-5 | CASSRPGRGGAFF | TGTGCCAGCAGTCGACCTGGGAGGGGAGGAGCTTTCTTT
- | TRBD1 | TRBJ1-2 | TRBV29-1 | CSVTRAGGAGYGYTF | TGCAGCGTTACTCGGGCAGGGGGCGCGGGCTATGGCTACACCTTC
- | TRBD1 | TRBJ2-5 | TRBV28 | CASRDREQETQYF | TGTGCCAGCCGGGACAGGGAGCAAGAGACCCAGTACTTC
- | TRBD2 | TRBJ2-5 | TRBV11-3 | CASSSGGTEETQYF | TGTGCCAGCAGCTCCGGGGGGACGGAAGAGACCCAGTACTTC
- | TRBD2 | TRBJ2-5 | TRBV7-2 | CASSLGTSGGAWETQYF | TGTGCCAGCAGCCTCGGGACTAGCGGGGGGGCCTGGGAGACCCAGTACTTC
- | TRBD1 | TRBJ2-3 | TRBV5-4 | CASSPPGQGFNDTQYF | TGTGCCAGCAGCCCGCCGGGACAGGGGTTTAACGATACGCAGTATTTT
- | TRBD2 | TRBJ2-1 | TRBV24-1 | CATSRLAGAGGSYNEQFF | TGTGCCACCAGTCGACTAGCGGGGGCGGGAGGCTCCTACAATGAGCAGTTCTTC
- | - | TRBJ1-4 | TRBV11-2 | CASSLLLQDEKLFF | TGTGCCAGCAGCTTATTACTTCAGGATGAAAAACTGTTTTTT
- | - | TRBJ1-2 | TRBV7-2 | CASSSRGGTAKKANYGYTF | TGTGCCAGCAGCTCGCGCGGGGGGACCGCTAAAAAAGCTAACTATGGCTACACCTTC
- | TRBD1 | TRBJ2-1 | TRBV6-4 | CASSGTGELGEQFF | TGTGCCAGCTCCGGGACAGGGGAATTAGGTGAGCAGTTCTTC
- | TRBD1 | TRBJ2-3 | TRBV7-3 | CASSSGTADTQYF | TGTGCCAGCAGCTCCGGGACAGCAGATACGCAGTATTTT
- | - | TRBJ1-1 | TRBV5-1 | CASSQGNTEAFF | TGCGCCAGCAGCCAGGGAAACACTGAAGCTTTCTTT
- | TRBD1 | TRBJ1-3 | TRBV29-1 | CSVEDPMWTGGAGNTIYF | TGCAGCGTTGAAGATCCGATGTGGACAGGGGGCGCGGGAAACACCATATATTTT
- | TRBD2 | TRBJ2-5 | TRBV24-1 | CATSAGGSGETQYF | TGTGCCACCAGTGCCGGGGGGTCCGGGGAGACCCAGTACTTC
- | - | TRBJ1-5 | TRBV15 | CATSRGGVNQPQHF | TGTGCCACCAGCAGGGGCGGGGTGAATCAGCCCCAGCATTTT
- | - | TRBJ1-1 | TRBV6-1 | CATSEGGNTEAFF | TGTGCCACCAGTGAGGGGGGGAACACTGAAGCTTTCTTT
once | TRBD2 | TRBJ2-7 | TRBV6-2/TRBV6-3 | CASSWTSGTSYEQYF | TGTGCCAGCAGTTGGACTAGCGGTACCTCCTACGAGCAGTACTTC
- | TRBD1 | TRBJ2-5 | TRBV27 | CASSFRDRGLETQYF | TGTGCCAGCAGTTTCCGGGACAGGGGGCTCGAGACCCAGTACTTC
- | TRBD2 | TRBJ2-3 | TRBV2 | CASSLLAGQVSTQYF | TGTGCCAGCAGTCTACTAGCGGGGCAAGTAAGCACGCAGTATTTT
- | - | TRBJ2-5 | TRBV6-2/TRBV6-3 | CASSYSEQVQETQYF | TGTGCCAGCAGTTACTCGGAACAGGTCCAAGAGACCCAGTACTTC
- | - | TRBJ2-3 | TRBV10-2 | CASSEWAVIDQVAQYF | TGCGCCAGCAGTGAGTGGGCCGTCATAGATCAAGTGGCGCAGTATTTT
- | TRBD1 | TRBJ2-7 | TRBV30 | CAWSVPGQSYEQYF | TGTGCCTGGAGTGTACCGGGACAGTCCTACGAGCAGTACTTC
- | - | TRBJ2-1 | TRBV6-9 | CASGGAIMRNEQFF | TGTGCCAGCGGGGGGGCTATTATGCGCAATGAGCAGTTCTTC
once | - | TRBJ1-1 | TRBV5-1 | CASSFTGTYTEAFF | TGCGCCAGCAGCTTCACAGGGACCTACACTGAAGCTTTCTTT
- | TRBD1 | TRBJ1-2 | TRBV29-1 | CSATHTGGWGYTF | TGCAGCGCCACTCACACAGGGGGTTGGGGCTACACCTTC
- | TRBD1 | TRBJ2-3 | TRBV5-1 | CASSLDRASTDTQYF | TGCGCCAGCAGCCTCGACAGGGCTAGCACAGATACGCAGTATTTT
- | TRBD2 | TRBJ2-2 | TRBV27 | CASSPRRGLAGGNTGELFF | TGTGCCAGCAGCCCAAGGCGGGGACTAGCGGGGGGAAACACCGGGGAGCTGTTTTTT
- | - | TRBJ2-7 | TRBV9 | CASSTREEGTHEQYF | TGTGCCAGCAGCACTCGAGAGGAGGGGACCCACGAGCAGTACTTC